Presented here are 27 T cell receptor beta chains from one specimen sequenced in a study of blood T cell repertoires in COVID-19. Assay: immunoSEQ multiplex PCR; the TCRdb copy retains only in-frame clones and omits some. The sample includes approximately 54,000 clones, roughly 76% of them seen just once. What was sequenced was peripheral blood. These receptors all come from a woman aged 60 to 75 with acute or convalescent COVID-19.

The rearrangement links TRBV29-1 to TRBJ1-4, with TRBD1 matching over 11 bases. Germline V CDR1 and CDR2: SQVTM, ANQGSEA. The CDR3 is 17 amino acids. With 7 bases clipped from V and 0 bases from J, the junction kept 10 bases outside the gene matches. CDR3 protein: CSAAGTGGLATNEKLFF. CDR3 in DNA: TGCAGCGCTGCCGGGACAGGGGGTTTGGCAACTAATGAAAAACTGTTTTTT.

The chain couples TRBV4-2 to TRBJ1-3; D is perhaps TRBD1 (5 bases). With 5 bases removed from V and 1 base from J, the gap between germline ends came to 15 bases. CDR1 and CDR2 (germline): LGHNA, YNFKEQ. This CDR3 contains 16 residues. The CDR3 spells CASSVPHRLSGNTIYF. CDR3 in DNA: TGTGCCAGCAGCGTTCCGCACAGGCTATCTGGAAACACCATATATTTT.

This clone has a single count. The DNA of the CDR3 is TGCGCCACTGGAGGGCCCTATGAGCAGTTCTTC. It translates to CATGGPYEQFF. The chain is built from TRBV4-1 and TRBJ2-1; D perhaps matches TRBD2 (6 bases). V lost 10 bases and J 8 bases, leaving 12 bases between the germline ends. This CDR3 spans 11 amino acids. CDR1 and CDR2 (germline): MGHRA, YSYEKL.

This clone was picked up a small number of times. The rearrangement links TRBV7-8 to TRBJ2-1, with D possibly being TRBD2 (7 bases). The ends were cut back, 1 base at V and 3 bases at J, with 16 bases in the middle. The CDR3 has 17 residues. Per germline, CDR1 SGHVS and CDR2 FQNEAQ. The chain's CDR3 is CASSLGLGGPLYNEQFF. The CDR3 nucleotides read TGTGCCAGCAGCTTAGGGTTGGGGGGGCCCCTCTACAATGAGCAGTTCTTC.

This chain joins TRBV27 and TRBJ2-7; no clear D. This CDR3 has 15 amino acids. Germline V gene data show CDR1 as MNHEY and CDR2 as SMNVEV (reference sequence). V shed 5 bases and J shed 2 bases, with 16 bases lying between them. The CDR3 here is CASSPPGFYTYEQYF. CDR3 DNA: TGTGCCAGCAGTCCGCCCGGGTTTTATACCTACGAGCAGTACTTC.

The genes are TRBV28 and TRBJ1-2; D remains unclear. Trimming stripped 2 bases from V and 6 bases from J, with 10 bases between. CDR3 length equals 13 residues. Looked up from germline, CDR1 is MDHEN and CDR2 is SYDVKM. CDR3 coding DNA: TGTGCCAGCAGTTTAACAAGGAGGAATGGCTACACCTTC. Residues: CASSLTRRNGYTF.

The CDR3 protein is CASRLLDTQYF. CDR3 in DNA: TGTGCCAGCAGACTGTTAGATACGCAGTATTTT. This chain connects TRBV6-5 to TRBJ2-3; D gene uncertain. The germline V gene has CDR1 MNHEY and CDR2 SVGAGI. The CDR3 sequence is 11 residues long. The V gene lost 6 bases and the J gene lost 5 bases, with 6 bases spanning the gap.

This clone was observed a few times. The chain joins TRBV3-1 (or the pseudogene TRBV3-2) to TRBJ2-5; D is undetermined. The CDR3 consists of 15 residues. The germline V gene encodes CDR1 LGHDT and CDR2 YNNKEL (reference sequence). The V end was cut by 0 bases, the J end by 5 bases, with 13 bases between. Written as DNA, the CDR3 is TGTGCCAGCAGCCAAGAAGCTAGTAATTCGGAGACCCAGTACTTC. Amino acid sequence: CASSQEASNSETQYF.

The genes are TRBV11-2 and TRBJ2-7, with a weak D call TRBD2 (5 bases). CDR1 SGHAT and CDR2 FQNNGV come from the germline V gene. This CDR3 spans 15 amino acids. Trimming stripped 1 base from V and 0 bases from J, with 10 bases between. The CDR3 loop reads CASSLGSLASYEQYF. The CDR3 nucleotides are TGTGCCAGCAGCTTAGGTTCGCTAGCCTCCTACGAGCAGTACTTC.

The chain links TRBV24-1 to TRBJ2-3, with D possibly TRBD2 on 6 matching bases. The V and J ends lost 5 bases and 2 bases respectively, with 10 bases between them. The germline V gene has CDR1 KGHDR and CDR2 SFDVKD. The CDR3 loop spans 14 amino acids. As DNA, the CDR3 is TGTGCCACCAGTGTAGCGGCAGACACAGATACGCAGTATTTT. It encodes CATSVAADTDTQYF.

The chain employs TRBV6-5 and TRBJ1-5, with TRBD1 as a possible D gene (5 bases). CDR1 and CDR2 (germline): MNHEY, SVGAGI. V lost 8 bases and J lost 0, with 14 bases in between. The CDR3 consists of 15 residues. CDR3 residues: CASVGAQSSNQPQHF. CDR3 DNA sequence: TGTGCCAGCGTAGGGGCACAGTCTAGCAATCAGCCCCAGCATTTT.

The CDR3 DNA reads TGTGCCAGCAGCCAAGAGCTGAGAAGCGGTCTGGACTATGGCTACACCTTC. This encodes CASSQELRSGLDYGYTF. The rearrangement uses TRBV4-2 and TRBJ1-2; D remains ambiguous. The CDR3 covers 17 residues. The V gene's germline CDR1 is LGHNA and CDR2 YNFKEQ. Between the trimmed V and J ends, which lost 0 bases and 3 bases, there was a span of 17 bases.

This chain joins TRBV7-2 and TRBJ2-7; D might be TRBD2 (5 bases). Germline V CDR1 and CDR2: SGHTA, FQGNSA. Trimming removed 5 bases at V and 6 bases at J, with 26 bases between. The CDR3 is 17 amino acids. This chain's CDR3 is CASSKRGGIPTAGEQYF. In nucleotides, the CDR3 is TGTGCCAGCAGCAAACGGGGTGGCATACCAACAGCTGGCGAGCAGTACTTC.

The gene calls are TRBV30 and TRBJ2-1, with 10 positions matching TRBD1. Looked up from germline, CDR1 is GTSNPN and CDR2 is SVGIG (reference sequence). The junction had 13 bases not matched to a gene; V was cut back by 3 bases and J by 8 bases. This CDR3 has 16 amino acids. The CDR3 protein is CAWSAWGGQGIDEQFF. CDR3 bases: TGTGCCTGGAGCGCCTGGGGGGGACAGGGGATCGATGAGCAGTTCTTC.

This chain joins TRBV27 and TRBJ2-7, with D perhaps TRBD2 (6 bases). Trimming removed 5 bases from V and 2 bases from J, with 16 bases in between. Germline loops: CDR1 MNHEY, CDR2 SMNVEV (reference sequence). The CDR3 length is 15 residues. The CDR3 nucleotides read TGTGCCAGCAGTCGTCGGTCAGCGGGCCCCTACGAGCAGTACTTC. It yields the protein CASSRRSAGPYEQYF.

This clone was counted a few times. The J gene is TRBJ1-5, the V gene TRBV5-1, with a weak D call TRBD1 (5 bases). The CDR3 length is 16 residues. V lost 0 bases to trimming and J lost 0 bases, with 10 bases between them. From germline, CDR1 is SGHRS and CDR2 YFSETQ. The CDR3 sequence: CASSLGPGNSNQPQHF. The CDR3 coding sequence is TGCGCCAGCAGCTTGGGGCCAGGGAATAGCAATCAGCCCCAGCATTTT.

This clone was counted only a few times. The chain employs TRBV10-3 and TRBJ1-5, with 7 bases fitting TRBD1. The V segment lost 4 bases and the J segment 2 bases; nucleotides outside the gene matches: 2. CDR3 length equals 14 residues. The germline V gene has CDR1 ENHRY and CDR2 SYGVKD. CDR3 sequence (DNA): TGTGCCATCAGTGTCCAGGGGGGCAATCAGCCCCAGCATTTT. It yields the protein CAISVQGGNQPQHF.

The chain uses TRBV3-1 (or the pseudogene TRBV3-2) and TRBJ2-5, with TRBD2 matching 7 bases. Trimming removed 7 bases from V and 1 base from J; junction bases left unmatched: 9. CDR1 and CDR2 (germline): LGHDT, YNNKEL (reference sequence). The CDR3 is 15 amino acids. The CDR3 is CASNPRGTTQETQYF. The CDR3 DNA sequence: TGTGCCAGCAACCCCCGGGGGACTACCCAAGAGACCCAGTACTTC.

The chain recombines TRBV19 with TRBJ2-7, with TRBD1 matching over 8 bases. From germline, CDR1 is LNHDA and CDR2 SQIVND (reference sequence). The CDR3 is 17 residues long. Trimming removed 5 bases from V and 4 bases from J; junction bases left unmatched: 16. CDR3 nucleotides: TGTGCCAGTAGTTCCTTAGGGACAGGATTTAACCGATACGAGCAGTACTTC. It translates to CASSSLGTGFNRYEQYF.

The rearrangement joins TRBV19 to TRBJ1-6, with a possible D match to TRBD1 (6 bases). Germline V lookup: CDR1 LNHDA, CDR2 SQIVND (reference sequence). The CDR3 length is 13 residues. The V end was cut by 9 bases, the J end by 7 bases, with 13 bases between. The CDR3 sequence: CASTGTRNSPLHF. Here the CDR3 DNA reads TGTGCCAGCACCGGGACAAGGAATTCACCCCTCCACTTT.

The chain links TRBV5-1 to TRBJ2-3, with 10 bases lining up with TRBD1. Losses at the gene ends were 3 bases for V and 6 bases for J; bases not matched to a gene: 10. There are 16 residues in the CDR3. From germline, CDR1 is SGHRS and CDR2 YFSETQ. The CDR3 sequence is CASSYGQGVPSDTQYF. The CDR3 coding sequence is TGCGCCAGCAGCTACGGACAGGGGGTCCCCTCGGATACGCAGTATTTT.

V gene TRBV28 combines with J gene TRBJ2-7, with D possibly TRBD2 on 7 matching bases. CDR3 length: 18 residues. Between the trimmed V and J ends, which lost 7 bases and 2 bases, there was a span of 27 bases. Germline lookup yields CDR1 MDHEN and CDR2 SYDVKM. In DNA, the CDR3 is TGTGCCAGCAATCATTTCCTCACAGGGAGGGCCGAGGCCTACGAGCAGTACTTC. Translating it yields CASNHFLTGRAEAYEQYF.

This clone was seen more than once but under ten times. CDR3 in DNA: TGCGCCAGCAGCTTGGGGGGGCCAAACTATGGCTACACCTTC. This codes for CASSLGGPNYGYTF. J is TRBJ1-2 and V is TRBV5-1, with a possible D match to TRBD1 (6 bases). The CDR3 consists of 14 residues. Trimming cost V 0 bases and J 2 bases, with 8 bases left between them. Germline assignment: CDR1 SGHRS and CDR2 YFSETQ.

Only a few counts were recorded for this clone. The chain combines TRBV10-3 with TRBJ2-7; a possible D gene is TRBD1 (5 bases). Germline-derived CDR1 and CDR2 are ENHRY and SYGVKD. Trimming took 0 bases from V and 6 from J, leaving 12 bases between them. The CDR3 is 14 amino acids. CDR3 coding DNA: TGTGCCATCAGTGAGTCGATAGTAGGGGTCGAGCAGTACTTC. Protein sequence: CAISESIVGVEQYF.

This chain links TRBV27 with TRBJ2-1, with D possibly TRBD1 on 5 matching bases. The CDR3 covers 14 residues. Germline V gene data show CDR1 as MNHEY and CDR2 as SMNVEV (reference sequence). The V and J ends lost 2 bases and 2 bases respectively, with 7 bases between them. Here the CDR3 DNA reads TGTGCCAGCAGTTTAGACAGAGCCTACAATGAGCAGTTCTTC. This codes for CASSLDRAYNEQFF.

The chain links TRBV11-3 to TRBJ2-1; tentatively, D is TRBD2 (5 bases). The V end lost 4 bases, the J end lost 9 bases, and 7 bases lay between the germline ends. The CDR3 extends over 11 amino acids. Germline V gene data show CDR1 as SGHNT and CDR2 as YENEEA. The CDR3 DNA reads as TGTGCCAGCAGCTCCCGGGGTGAGCAGTTCTTC. This translates into CASSSRGEQFF.

This clone was detected once. The CDR3 DNA reads as TGCGCCAGCAGGCGAGGGGGCCCTATGAACACTGAAGCTTTCTTT. It yields the protein CASRRGGPMNTEAFF. This rearrangement joins TRBV5-1 to TRBJ1-1; TRBD1 aligns across 7 bases. The CDR3 consists of 15 residues. Unmatched junction bases numbered 7, after V lost 5 bases and J lost 0 bases. Germline CDR1 and CDR2: SGHRS and YFSETQ. Full variable domain (remainder filled in from reference TRBV5-1 and TRBJ1-1): KAGVTQTPRYLIKTRGQQVTLSCSPISGHRSVSWYQQTPGQGLQFLFEYFSETQRNKGNFPGRFSGRQFSNSRSEMNVSTLELGDSALYLCASRRGGPMNTEAFFGQGTRLTVV.